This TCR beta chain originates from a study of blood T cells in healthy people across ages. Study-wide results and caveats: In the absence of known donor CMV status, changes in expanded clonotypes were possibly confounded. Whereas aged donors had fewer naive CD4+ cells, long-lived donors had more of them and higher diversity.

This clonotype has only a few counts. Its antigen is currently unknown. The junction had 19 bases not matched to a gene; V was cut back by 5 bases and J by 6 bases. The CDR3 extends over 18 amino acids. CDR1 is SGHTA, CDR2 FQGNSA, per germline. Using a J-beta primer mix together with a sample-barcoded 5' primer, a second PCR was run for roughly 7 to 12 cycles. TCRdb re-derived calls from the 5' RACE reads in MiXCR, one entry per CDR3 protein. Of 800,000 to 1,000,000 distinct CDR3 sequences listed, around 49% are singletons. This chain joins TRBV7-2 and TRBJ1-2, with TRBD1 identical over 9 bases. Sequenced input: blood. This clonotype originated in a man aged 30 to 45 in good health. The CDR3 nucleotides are TGTGCCAGCAGCCGCGAAAGGACAGGGGAAACCCTCTGGGATGGCTACACCTTC. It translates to CASSRERTGETLWDGYTF.